Presented here are 5 T cell receptor beta chains from one specimen sequenced in a study of shared clonotypes between healthy human individuals. Assay: immunoSEQ multiplex PCR; the TCRdb copy retains only in-frame clones and omits some. The profile shows hundreds of thousands of clones, 60% to 75% of them singletons. Sequences were obtained from memory CD4+ T cells sorted from blood. Subset indicated: CD45RA-negative fraction. The receptors shown here come from a woman in her 30s in good health.

The rearrangement uses TRBV6-1 and TRBJ2-7; TRBD2 aligns across 10 bases. The V segment lost 2 bases and the J segment 3 bases; nucleotides outside the gene matches: 7. The CDR3 runs to 16 residues. Looked up from germline, CDR1 is MNHNS and CDR2 is SASEGT. This chain's CDR3 is CASSEFWSSGSYEQYF. The CDR3 DNA reads TGTGCCAGCAGTGAATTTTGGTCTAGCGGGAGCTACGAGCAGTACTTC.

The chain recombines TRBV5-6 with TRBJ2-6; the D is unclear. The CDR3 has 16 amino acids. Germline-derived CDR1 and CDR2 are SGHDT and YYEEEE. Trimming pared 3 bases from V and 7 bases from J, leaving 17 bases between. CDR3 sequence reads: CASSSPGRSDANVLTF. As DNA, the CDR3 is TGTGCCAGCAGCTCCCCCGGCCGATCTGACGCCAACGTCCTGACTTTC.

This chain joins TRBV5-1 and TRBJ2-7, with a weak D call TRBD1 (6 bases). Germline values: CDR1 SGHRS, CDR2 YFSETQ. The CDR3 extends over 16 amino acids. The V end lost 7 bases, the J end lost 2 bases, and 22 bases lay between the germline ends. This CDR3 is CASALKRTAPTYEQYF. The DNA for the CDR3 is TGCGCCAGCGCTCTCAAAAGGACAGCCCCGACCTACGAGCAGTACTTC.

The chain recombines TRBV6-1 with TRBJ2-2; D is unclear. Trimming cost V 6 bases and J 3 bases, with 14 bases left between them. CDR1 is MNHNS, CDR2 SASEGT, per germline. The CDR3 totals 15 residues. The CDR3 bases are TGTGCCAGCAGACCATCTGGTGCGGACACCGGGGAGCTGTTTTTT. Encoded protein: CASRPSGADTGELFF.

V is TRBV5-4 and J is TRBJ1-2, with unresolved D. Between the trimmed V and J ends, which lost 2 bases and 6 bases, there was a span of 17 bases. Germline CDR1 is SGHNT and CDR2 is YYREEE (reference sequence). CDR3 length: 15 residues. CDR3 DNA sequence: TGTGCCAGCAGCTTCGGAGGCCAATCCCGCAATGGCTACACCTTC. Translation: CASSFGGQSRNGYTF. The variable domain in full, with the rest retrieved from reference TRBV5-4 and TRBJ1-2, is ETGVTQSPTHLIKTRGQQVTLRCSSQSGHNTVSWYQQALGQGPQFIFQYYREEENGRGNFPPRFSGLQFPNYSSELNVNALELDDSALYLCASSFGGQSRNGYTFGSGTRLTVV.